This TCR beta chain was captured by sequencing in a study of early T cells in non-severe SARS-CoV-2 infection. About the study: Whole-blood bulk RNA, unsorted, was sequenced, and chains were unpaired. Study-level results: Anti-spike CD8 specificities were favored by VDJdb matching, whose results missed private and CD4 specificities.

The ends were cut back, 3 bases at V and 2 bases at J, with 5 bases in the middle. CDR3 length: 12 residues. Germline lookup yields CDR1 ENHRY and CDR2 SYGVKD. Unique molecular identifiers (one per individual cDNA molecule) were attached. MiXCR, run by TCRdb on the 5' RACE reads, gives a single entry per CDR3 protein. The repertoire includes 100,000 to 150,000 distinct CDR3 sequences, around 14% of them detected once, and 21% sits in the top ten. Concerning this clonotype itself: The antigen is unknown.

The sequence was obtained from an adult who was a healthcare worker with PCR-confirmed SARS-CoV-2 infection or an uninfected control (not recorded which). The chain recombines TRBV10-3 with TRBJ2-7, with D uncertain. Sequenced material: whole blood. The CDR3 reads CAISEQPYEQYF. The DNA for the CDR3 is TGTGCCATCAGTGAACAGCCCTACGAGCAGTACTTC.